A selection of T cell receptor beta chains follows, all from one sample in a study of human T cells and chemical hapten exposure. Each CDR3 protein gets one entry after TCRdb re-called the RACE reads with MiXCR. Of roughly 250,000 distinct CDR3 sequences detected, more than 6.5% appear once; the ten largest clones hold 2.3%. The sequencing here drew on whole blood, taken in connection with sensitization to the hapten diphenylcyclopropenone (DPC). Source of these receptors: a woman between 40 and 50 years old with alopecia areata. Some clones in this sample may be carry-over from other donors' samples. Each CDR3 is given with its conserved first and last residue. Size is stated for part of the rows, as once, few or many counts, or as a class when the clone is expanded.

>TRBV13|few
CASSWELAKNIQYF
>TRBV10-3|.
CAISAVAKNIQYF
>TRBV29-1|.
CSTLDRSNTEAFF
>TRBV7-2|few
CASTIRGDYEQYF
>TRBV10-3|few
CAISEPLRDGDGYTF
>TRBV28|.
CASRAQGARNEQFF
>TRBV6-2/TRBV6-3|.
CASNSEFRGVYNEQFF
>TRBV20-1|.
CSAARSLPYEQYF
>TRBV12-3/TRBV12-4|.
CASRFAAADTQYF
>TRBV2|few
CASMGANYGYTF
>TRBV7-2|.
CASSSTQLTDTQYF
>TRBV10-3|many
CAISESRLAGASTDTQYF
>TRBV7-2|few
CASSLGQAQETQYF
>TRBV6-6|few
CASSRDSPYGYTF
>TRBV7-2|.
CASSLAHRQETQYF
>TRBV6-1|many
CASSEPETGGLLAKNIQYF
>TRBV9|.
CASSVGRAGGRMTDTQYF
>TRBV5-1|few
CASSPDSLSYEQYF
>TRBV29-1|few
CSVEAPRDNLAYEQYF
>TRBV27|many
CASKRAEPSYEQYF
>TRBV20-1|many
CSARDPAGGLTDTQYF
>TRBV5-1|.
CASSPAVAATGETQYF